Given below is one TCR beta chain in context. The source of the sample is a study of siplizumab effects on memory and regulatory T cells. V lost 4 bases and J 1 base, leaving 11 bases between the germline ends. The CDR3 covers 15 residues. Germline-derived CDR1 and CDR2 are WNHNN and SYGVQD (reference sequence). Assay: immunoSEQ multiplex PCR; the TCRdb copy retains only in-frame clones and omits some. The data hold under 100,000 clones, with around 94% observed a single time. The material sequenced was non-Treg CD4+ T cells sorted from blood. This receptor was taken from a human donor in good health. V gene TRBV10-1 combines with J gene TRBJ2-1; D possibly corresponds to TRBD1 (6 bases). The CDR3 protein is CASSVVRGSYNEQFF. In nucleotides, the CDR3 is TGCGCCAGCAGTGTCGTAAGGGGGTCCTACAATGAGCAGTTCTTC.